Shown below are 15 T cell receptor beta chains from a single sample sequenced in a study of monozygotic twins with inflammatory bowel disease. One entry per CDR3 protein, without DNA, is what TCRdb gives after re-calling the 5' RACE reads. Its table lists approximately 200,000 distinct CDR3 sequences. The specimen sequenced was blood. The receptor source for this set is a human donor with ulcerative colitis or Crohn's disease, or a healthy co-twin of an affected twin (not recorded which).

The gene calls are TRBV6-5 and TRBJ1-4; TCRdb names TRBD1, which stays unverified in the absence of DNA. This CDR3 has 14 amino acids. The germline CDR1 and CDR2 sequences are MNHEY and SVGAGI. This chain's CDR3 is CASSWGPTNEKLFF.

The rearrangement uses TRBV3-1 and TRBJ1-2; TCRdb reports TRBD1, a call that lacks DNA to check it against. The CDR3 contains 15 residues. Germline assignment: CDR1 LGHDT and CDR2 YNNKEL (reference sequence). CDR3 residues: CASSHGQGNYYGYTF.

The chain's CDR3 is CASSQDHNQPQHF. V gene TRBV14 combines with J gene TRBJ1-5. In germline, CDR1 is SGHDN, CDR2 FVKESK. This CDR3 has 13 residues.

The chain joins TRBV7-9 to TRBJ1-2. From germline, CDR1 is SEHNR and CDR2 FQNEAQ (reference sequence). The CDR3 length is 12 residues. Here the CDR3 reads CASSLSDYGYTF.

V gene TRBV20-1 combines with J gene TRBJ2-7. Germline V lookup: CDR1 DFQATT, CDR2 SNEGSKA (reference sequence). The CDR3 spans 13 residues. CDR3 residues: CSARSDSSYEQYF.

The V gene is TRBV5-1, the J gene TRBJ2-3; TCRdb reports TRBD1, a call that lacks DNA to check it against. The CDR3 has 15 residues. Germline V lookup: CDR1 SGHRS, CDR2 YFSETQ. The CDR3: CASSLTGASTDTQYF.

The CDR3 reads CASSVGTGLQPQHF. The chain carries TRBV9 and TRBJ1-5; the TCRdb D gene call, TRBD1, has no DNA to confirm it. The CDR3 covers 14 residues. Per the germline V gene, CDR1 is SGDLS and CDR2 is YYNGEE.

The chain's CDR3 is CASSEAAGTNTGELFF. This chain links TRBV2 with TRBJ2-2; TCRdb names TRBD2, which stays unverified in the absence of DNA. The CDR3 is made up of 16 amino acids. Germline V lookup: CDR1 SNHLY, CDR2 FYNNEI.

This CDR3 is CSARDGGQGVPEQYF. V is TRBV20-1 and J is TRBJ2-7; there is no DNA to check the TCRdb D call of TRBD1. The CDR3 has 15 residues. The germline CDR1 and CDR2 sequences are DFQATT and SNEGSKA (reference sequence).

The rearrangement uses TRBV20-1 and TRBJ2-7; checking the TCRdb D call of TRBD1 is not possible without DNA. This CDR3 is built from 13 residues. The germline gives CDR1 DFQATT, CDR2 SNEGSKA (reference sequence). The CDR3 loop reads CSARSRGPYEQYF.

The chain has TRBV5-1 and TRBJ2-3; TCRdb's D call of TRBD2 is untestable without DNA. The CDR3 runs 13 residues. CDR1 is SGHRS, CDR2 YFSETQ, per germline. This CDR3 is CASTFLEGTTQYF.

The CDR3 here is CASSLKGYEQYF. V usage is TRBV5-1 and J usage is TRBJ2-7. The CDR3 runs to 12 residues. Per germline, CDR1 SGHRS and CDR2 YFSETQ.

The chain employs TRBV5-1 and TRBJ2-1; the TCRdb call, TRBD2, lacks DNA for checking. CDR1 is SGHRS and CDR2 is YFSETQ in the germline V gene. CDR3 length equals 16 residues. The CDR3: CASSLSPLAARDEQFF.

This CDR3 reads CASSITVGAGELFF. V usage is TRBV19 and J usage is TRBJ2-2; as DNA is missing, the TRBD1 call by TCRdb cannot be tested. The CDR3 is 14 residues long. The V gene's germline CDR1 is LNHDA and CDR2 SQIVND (reference sequence).

The CDR3 loop is CASSPLLEGTEAFF. The chain has TRBV3-1 and TRBJ1-1. Germline V gene lookup returns CDR1 LGHDT and CDR2 YNNKEL (reference sequence). The CDR3 length is 14 residues.